This T cell receptor beta chain emerged from a study of OX40 agonist ivuxolimab in advanced cancers. Study context: Partial responses were achieved by three patients, of whom one had hepatocellular carcinoma and two had cutaneous melanoma. Study results and caveats: Both CD4+ and CD8+ T cell populations in blood had undergone clonal expansion by week 6 at 0.1 to 3.0 mg/kg. Average numbers of expanded clones were greater in CD8+ T cells than in CD4+. Among the lowest levels of clonal expansion were found in partial responders at 0.1-3.0 mg/kg.

The table came from immunoSEQ multiplex PCR; TCRdb's copy has only in-frame clones and leaves some out. The sample holds about 21,000 clones, roughly 84% seen once. In regard to this clone: Antigen: not known.

Germline V lookup: CDR1 SGHNT, CDR2 YYREEE (reference sequence). Trimming at V came to 1 base and at J to 2 bases, leaving 12 bases not matched to a gene. CDR3 length equals 18 residues. The receptor was derived from an adult with an advanced solid tumor such as melanoma, head and neck, liver or kidney cancer. The V call is TRBV5-4, the J call TRBJ2-3; 8 positions agree with TRBD1. Material: CD4+ or CD8+ T cells sorted from blood, obtained in a trial of the OX40 agonist ivuxolimab. The CDR3 is CASSLPGRGQEITDTQYF. The CDR3 DNA is TGTGCCAGCAGCTTGCCGGGTAGGGGACAGGAGATCACAGATACGCAGTATTTT. Based on the CDR3 plus reference TRBV5-4 and TRBJ2-3, the full variable domain is ETGVTQSPTHLIKTRGQQVTLRCSSQSGHNTVSWYQQALGQGPQFIFQYYREEENGRGNFPPRFSGLQFPNYSSELNVNALELDDSALYLCASSLPGRGQEITDTQYFGPGTRLTVL.